The rows below give T cell receptor beta chains drawn from one sample of a study of T cells after yellow fever vaccination. TCRdb re-called the 5' RACE reads through MiXCR, storing one row per CDR3 protein. Of roughly 240,000 distinct CDR3 sequences in the sample, approximately 6.3% were seen once. Specimen: CD4+ T cells sorted from PBMCs, collected on the day of the yellow fever booster vaccination. These receptors were obtained from a man aged 30-40 years who received the YFV17D yellow fever vaccine. Both conserved end residues are part of each CDR3. A D gene is named only where the DNA matches it firmly. Clone size is shown for a subset of rows, as once, few, many or a class of expanded clone.

DNA: TGTGCCAGCAGCGTCGGACTAGCGGGAGCTGAGCAGTTCTTC
CDR3: CASSVGLAGAEQFF
J: TRBJ2-1
D: TRBD2
V: TRBV7-6
length: 14
size: few

DNA: TGTGCCTGGAGTGTCAGCGCGAACACCGGGGAGCTGTTTTTT
CDR3: CAWSVSANTGELFF
J: TRBJ2-2
D: -
V: TRBV30
length: 14
size: -

DNA: TGTGCCAGCAGCTTGGGGACAGGGGGCGAAGAGACCCAGTACTTC
CDR3: CASSLGTGGEETQYF
J: TRBJ2-5
D: TRBD1
V: TRBV7-4
length: 15
size: -

DNA: TGCAGTGCTACCGCGACTAGCGGAGTCACAGATACGCAGTATTTT
CDR3: CSATATSGVTDTQYF
J: TRBJ2-3
D: TRBD2
V: TRBV20-1
length: 15
size: few

DNA: TGCGCCAGCAGCCCCAACGTAGGGGAGACCCAGTACTTC
CDR3: CASSPNVGETQYF
J: TRBJ2-5
D: -
V: TRBV5-1
length: 13
size: few

DNA: TGTGCCATCAGTGAATTGGGGGGTCAAAACATTCAGTACTTC
CDR3: CAISELGGQNIQYF
J: TRBJ2-4
D: -
V: TRBV10-3
length: 14
size: many

DNA: TGTGCCAGCAGCCACAAGTTAGGCGGAGATCATGGCTACACCTTC
CDR3: CASSHKLGGDHGYTF
J: TRBJ1-2
D: -
V: TRBV4-2
length: 15
size: few

DNA: TGTGACAGCAGCCCGCTGGCTAGCGGGAGCGATACGCAGTATTTT
CDR3: CDSSPLASGSDTQYF
J: TRBJ2-3
D: TRBD2
V: TRBV7-3
length: 15
size: once

DNA: TGTGCCAGCAGTCCCGGGCTTAGGTCCGAGCAGTACTTC
CDR3: CASSPGLRSEQYF
J: TRBJ2-7
D: -
V: TRBV5-5
length: 13
size: few

DNA: TGTGCCAGCAGCTTTTGGGACAGGATCAATGAGCAGTTCTTC
CDR3: CASSFWDRINEQFF
J: TRBJ2-1
D: TRBD1
V: TRBV5-5
length: 14
size: many

DNA: TGTGCCAGTAGTGTCGCCGGGACAGGGGCCTACAATGAGCAGTTCTTC
CDR3: CASSVAGTGAYNEQFF
J: TRBJ2-1
D: TRBD1
V: TRBV19
length: 16
size: -

DNA: TGTGCCAGCAGTATGGGTGAAGGGGGTAGTCCGTTCTTC
CDR3: CASSMGEGGSPFF
J: TRBJ2-1
D: -
V: TRBV6-4
length: 13
size: -

DNA: TGTGCCAGCAGCCACCGGGGGATCCGATACAATGAGCAGTTCTTC
CDR3: CASSHRGIRYNEQFF
J: TRBJ2-1
D: -
V: TRBV6-5
length: 15
size: many

DNA: TGTGCCAGCACCCCCGGAACAGGGGCGAACACCGGGGAGCTGTTTTTT
CDR3: CASTPGTGANTGELFF
J: TRBJ2-2
D: TRBD1
V: TRBV7-9
length: 16
size: many

DNA: TGTGCCAGCAGCTTGCGCGTAGCGGACACCGGGGAGCTGTTTTTT
CDR3: CASSLRVADTGELFF
J: TRBJ2-2
D: -
V: TRBV5-5
length: 15
size: many

DNA: TGTGCCAGCAGTGGAGGCGGGGTCACCTACGAGCAGTACTTC
CDR3: CASSGGGVTYEQYF
J: TRBJ2-7
D: -
V: TRBV2
length: 14
size: few

DNA: TGCGCCAGCAGCCAAGCTGTTAACTATGGCTACACCTTC
CDR3: CASSQAVNYGYTF
J: TRBJ1-2
D: -
V: TRBV4-3
length: 13
size: -

DNA: TGTGCCAGCAGACAGGACCATGCCGGGGAGCTGTTTTTT
CDR3: CASRQDHAGELFF
J: TRBJ2-2
D: -
V: TRBV5-4
length: 13
size: -

DNA: TGTGCCAGCAGCAAAACGCCAAGGACTAGCGGAGGGGATGGTGAGCAGTTCTTC
CDR3: CASSKTPRTSGGDGEQFF
J: TRBJ2-1
D: TRBD2
V: TRBV7-8
length: 18
size: -

DNA: TGCGCCAGCAGCTTGGGGACAGGGGGTACCACCTACGAGCAGTACTTC
CDR3: CASSLGTGGTTYEQYF
J: TRBJ2-7
D: TRBD1
V: TRBV5-1
length: 16
size: few

DNA: TGCAGTGGGGCACCGTGGGGGGAGCAGTTCTTC
CDR3: CSGAPWGEQFF
J: TRBJ2-1
D: -
V: TRBV20-1
length: 11
size: few

DNA: TGTGCCAGCAGACCCCATTCTAGCGGGATCAATGAGCAGTTCTTC
CDR3: CASRPHSSGINEQFF
J: TRBJ2-1
D: TRBD2
V: TRBV6-2/TRBV6-3
length: 15
size: few

DNA: TGCAGTGCTCGACTCCCGGGACAGGGGGCGGCAGGCTACACCTTC
CDR3: CSARLPGQGAAGYTF
J: TRBJ1-2
D: TRBD1
V: TRBV20-1
length: 15
size: many

DNA: TGTGCCACCAGCGGGGGGTCGGGTGTCAACAATGAGCAGTTCTTC
CDR3: CATSGGSGVNNEQFF
J: TRBJ2-1
D: -
V: TRBV15
length: 15
size: few